Following are 3 T cell receptor beta chains from one sample sequenced in a study of blood T cell repertoires in COVID-19. TCRdb keeps only in-frame clones here, not all; method: immunoSEQ multiplex PCR. Of fewer than 250,000 clones in the sample, roughly 85% were seen once. The sample taken for sequencing was PBMCs or T cells enriched from blood (not recorded which). The receptor source for this set is a woman between 40 and 55 years old who had been exposed to COVID-19.

The rearrangement uses TRBV11-2 and TRBJ1-5, with 10 bases that match TRBD1. This CDR3 contains 14 residues. Losses at the gene ends were 5 bases for V and 6 bases for J; bases not matched to a gene: 4. The germline CDR1 and CDR2 sequences are SGHAT and FQNNGV. The CDR3 protein is CASSPGTGVQPQHF. The CDR3 nucleotides read TGTGCCAGCAGCCCCGGGACAGGGGTTCAGCCCCAGCATTTT.

The chain combines TRBV30 with TRBJ2-2, with no clear D. Germline values: CDR1 GTSNPN, CDR2 SVGIG (reference sequence). CDR3 size: 14 residues. V was pared by 0 bases and J by 1 base, with 6 bases between. The CDR3 loop reads CAWSVMRNTGELFF. The CDR3 DNA is TGTGCCTGGAGTGTAATGAGGAACACCGGGGAGCTGTTTTTT.

This clone appeared a few times. The gene calls are TRBV9 and TRBJ1-1, with a weak D call TRBD1 (5 bases). The CDR3 length is 14 residues. The V and J ends lost 4 bases and 1 base respectively, with 11 bases between them. The germline gives CDR1 SGDLS, CDR2 YYNGEE. CDR3 coding DNA: TGTGCCAGCAGCCGCTCGGGGGGGAACACTGAAGCTTTCTTT. Residues: CASSRSGGNTEAFF.